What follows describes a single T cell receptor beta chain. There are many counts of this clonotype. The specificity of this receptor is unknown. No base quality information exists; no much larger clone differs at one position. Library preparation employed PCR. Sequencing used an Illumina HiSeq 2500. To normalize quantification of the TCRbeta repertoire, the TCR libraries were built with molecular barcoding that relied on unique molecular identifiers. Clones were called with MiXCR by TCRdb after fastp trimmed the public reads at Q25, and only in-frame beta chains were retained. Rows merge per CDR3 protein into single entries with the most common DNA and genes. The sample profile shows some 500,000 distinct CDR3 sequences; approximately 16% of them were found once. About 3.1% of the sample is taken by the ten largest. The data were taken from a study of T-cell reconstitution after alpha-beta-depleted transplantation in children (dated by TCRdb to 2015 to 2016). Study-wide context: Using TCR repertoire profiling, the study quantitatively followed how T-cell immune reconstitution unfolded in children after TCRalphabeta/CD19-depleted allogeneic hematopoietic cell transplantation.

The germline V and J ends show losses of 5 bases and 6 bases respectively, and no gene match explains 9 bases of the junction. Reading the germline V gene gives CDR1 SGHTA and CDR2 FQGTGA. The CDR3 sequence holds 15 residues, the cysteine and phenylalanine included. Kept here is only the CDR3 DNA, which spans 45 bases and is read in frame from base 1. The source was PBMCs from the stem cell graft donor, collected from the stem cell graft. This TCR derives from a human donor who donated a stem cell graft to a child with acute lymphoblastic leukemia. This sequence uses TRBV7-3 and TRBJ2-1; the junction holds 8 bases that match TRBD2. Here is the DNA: TGTGCCAGCAGCCCGTGGTGGACTAGCATCAATGAGCAGTTCTTC. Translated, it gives CASSPWWTSINEQFF.